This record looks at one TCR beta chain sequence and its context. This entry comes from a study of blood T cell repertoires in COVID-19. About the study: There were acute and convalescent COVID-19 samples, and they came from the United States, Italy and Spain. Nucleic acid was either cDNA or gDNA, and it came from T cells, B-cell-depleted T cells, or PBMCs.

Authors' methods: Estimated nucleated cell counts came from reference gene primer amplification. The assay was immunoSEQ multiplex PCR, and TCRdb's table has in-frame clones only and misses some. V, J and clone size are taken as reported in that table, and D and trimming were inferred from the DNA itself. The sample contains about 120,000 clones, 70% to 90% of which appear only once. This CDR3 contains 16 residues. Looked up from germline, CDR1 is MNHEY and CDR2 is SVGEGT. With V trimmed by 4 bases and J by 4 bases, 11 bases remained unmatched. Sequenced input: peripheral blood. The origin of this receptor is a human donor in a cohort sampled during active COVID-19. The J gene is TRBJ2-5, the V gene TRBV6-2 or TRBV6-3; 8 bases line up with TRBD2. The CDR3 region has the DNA TGTGCCAGCAGTTCCATTGGTAGCGGGATCCGAGAGACCCAGTACTTC. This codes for CASSSIGSGIRETQYF.